Below, 4 T cell receptor beta chains from the same sample are listed, as sequenced in a study of T cells in Graves' hyperthyroidism and ophthalmopathy. The CDR3 regions of TCR beta were amplified from RNA transcripts. Initially, a first-round RT-PCR of the TCR CDR3 employed the HTBI primer set. MiXCR, applied by TCRdb to the multiplex PCR reads, yields one record per CDR3 protein. The data contain 300,000 to 500,000 distinct CDR3 sequences, around an eighth of them singletons. Source material: blood. All receptors come from a man aged 45-65 years with Graves' ophthalmopathy.

As to this clonotype: A read error may explain this, as a much larger clone is one base away. The V gene is TRBV5-1, the J gene TRBJ2-7; the D gene is possibly TRBD1 (6 bases). The length of the CDR3 is 15 residues. Deletions cut 3 bases from V and 7 bases from J, with 20 bases between. Per germline, CDR1 SGHRS and CDR2 YFSETQ. The CDR3 spells CASSSYPGHPPEQYF. The CDR3, as DNA: TGCGCCAGCAGCTCATACCCGGGACACCCGCCGGAGCAGTACTTC.

This clonotype came up many times. The chain couples TRBV11-1 to TRBJ2-3; 11 bases are a match to TRBD2. Looked up from germline, CDR1 is SGHAT and CDR2 is FQDESV (reference sequence). Losses at the gene ends were 4 bases for V and 3 bases for J; bases not matched to a gene: 9. The CDR3 length is 17 residues. CDR3 protein: CASSSPPLAGETDTQYF. DNA for the CDR3: TGTGCCAGCAGCTCACCTCCACTAGCGGGAGAGACAGATACGCAGTATTTT.

The sample holds many counts of this clonotype. This chain joins TRBV28 and TRBJ2-7; possibly TRBD1 for D (5 bases). CDR3 size: 16 residues. Trimming took off 11 bases at V and 6 bases at J, with 29 bases between the two ends. Per the germline V gene, CDR1 is MDHEN and CDR2 is SYDVKM. CDR3 coding DNA: TGTGCCTCCCAAGGATTCTTAGTAGGGGTTTCCGGCGAGCAGTACTTC. This sequence encodes CASQGFLVGVSGEQYF.

A few counts support this clonotype. The gene calls are TRBV7-9 and TRBJ2-4; 11 bases agree with TRBD2. This CDR3 has 14 amino acids. In germline, CDR1 is SEHNR, CDR2 FQNEAQ (reference sequence). J was trimmed by 9 bases and V by 9 bases; bases with no gene match: 10. This CDR3 is CASLAGGERGIQYF. DNA for the CDR3: TGTGCCAGTCTAGCGGGAGGAGAGAGGGGCATTCAGTACTTC.